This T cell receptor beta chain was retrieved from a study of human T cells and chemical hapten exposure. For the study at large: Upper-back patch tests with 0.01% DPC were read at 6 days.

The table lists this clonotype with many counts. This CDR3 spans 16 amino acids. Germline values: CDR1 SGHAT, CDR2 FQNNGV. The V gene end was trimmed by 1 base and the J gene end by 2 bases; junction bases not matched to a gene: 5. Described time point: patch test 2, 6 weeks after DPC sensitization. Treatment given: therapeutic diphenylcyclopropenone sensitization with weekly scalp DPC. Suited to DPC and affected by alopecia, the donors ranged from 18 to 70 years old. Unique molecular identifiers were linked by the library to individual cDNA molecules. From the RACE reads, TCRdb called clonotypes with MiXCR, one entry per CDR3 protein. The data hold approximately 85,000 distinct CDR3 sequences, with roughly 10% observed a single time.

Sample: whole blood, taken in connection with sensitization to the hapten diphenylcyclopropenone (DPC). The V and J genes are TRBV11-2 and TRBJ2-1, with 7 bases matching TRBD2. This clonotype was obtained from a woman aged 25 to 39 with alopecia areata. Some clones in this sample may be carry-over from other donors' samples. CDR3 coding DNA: TGTGCCAGCAGCTTAGGAGTAGCGGGTCCCTACAATGAGCAGTTCTTC. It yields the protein CASSLGVAGPYNEQFF. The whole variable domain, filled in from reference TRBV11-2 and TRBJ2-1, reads EAGVAQSPRYKIIEKRQSVAFWCNPISGHATLYWYQQILGQGPKLLIQFQNNGVVDDSQLPKDRFSAERLKGVDSTLKIQPAKLEDSAVYLCASSLGVAGPYNEQFFGPGTRLTVL.